This TCR beta chain comes out of a study of blood T cell repertoires in COVID-19. Study-wide context: The United States, Italy and Spain provided the acute and convalescent COVID-19 samples.

As originally analysed: Estimated nucleated cell counts came from reference gene primer amplification. The data were produced by immunoSEQ multiplex PCR, yet TCRdb's version contains in-frame clones alone and is incomplete. V, J and clone size are those of that table, while D and trimming were read from the DNA. The sample has some 250,000 clones; 81% are singletons. This clone occurred once. This TCR was recovered from a woman aged 55-75 years with active or convalescent COVID-19. The sequencing input was peripheral blood.

This CDR3 reads CAAGDRGGYTF. In nucleotides, the CDR3 is TGTGCCGCTGGGGACAGGGGTGGCTACACCTTC. This chain uses TRBV3-1 (or the pseudogene TRBV3-2) with TRBJ1-2; 10 positions agree with TRBD1. This CDR3 has 11 amino acids. The V gene's germline CDR1 is LGHDT and CDR2 YNNKEL (reference sequence). Trimming took 11 bases from V and 7 from J; bases not matched to a gene: 4.